These 4 T cell receptor beta chains came from one sample sequenced in a study of CD8+ T cells in alopecia areata. RNA, once extracted, was reverse transcribed into cDNA for use as the sequencing template. Repertoires were generated with immunoSEQ multiplex PCR, while TCRdb's copy carries only in-frame clones and drops some. The sample gives more than 100,000 clones, roughly half of which show up once; 8.8% is in the top ten. Sequencing was performed on CD4+ T cells sorted from blood. The receptor source for this set is a human donor in good health.

This clone appeared once. The chain combines TRBV25-1 with TRBJ1-2; D ambiguous. The CDR3 is made up of 12 amino acids. Trimming left V 2 bases short and J 7 bases short, with 8 bases between. Germline V lookup: CDR1 MGHDK, CDR2 SYGVNS. The CDR3 region has the DNA TGTGCCAGCAGTGAAACCTGGGGTGGCTACACCTTC. This sequence encodes CASSETWGGYTF.

V usage is TRBV11-2 and J usage is TRBJ1-2; unclear D gene. CDR1 and CDR2 from the germline V gene are SGHAT and FQNNGV. V lost 3 bases and J 8 bases, leaving 16 bases between the germline ends. The CDR3 sequence is 14 residues long. The CDR3 DNA reads as TGTGCCAGCAGCTTCGACACATCGACCGGGGGCTACACCTTC. Amino acids: CASSFDTSTGGYTF.

The chain carries TRBV7-2 and TRBJ2-3, with D possibly TRBD2 on 6 matching bases. The germline V gene has CDR1 SGHTA and CDR2 FQGNSA. V was cut by 5 bases and J by 5 bases, with 20 bases left in between. The CDR3 runs 16 residues. The CDR3, as DNA: TGTGCCAGCAGCACTAGTGCCGTACTAGCTGTAGATACGCAGTATTTT. Protein: CASSTSAVLAVDTQYF.

This clone was seen more than once but under ten times. This chain joins TRBV5-5 and TRBJ2-3, with a tentative D call TRBD1 (5 bases). The V end was cut by 4 bases, the J end by 4 bases, with 25 bases between. The CDR3 is 18 residues long. Germline V gives CDR1 SGHKS, CDR2 YYEKEE (reference sequence). CDR3 region: CASSVSPPAGQVADTQYF. As DNA, the CDR3 is TGTGCCAGCAGCGTCAGCCCCCCGGCAGGGCAGGTCGCAGATACGCAGTATTTT.